A selection of T cell receptor beta chains follows, all from one sample in a study of identifying expanded T cells in peripheral blood. Data came from immunoSEQ multiplex PCR; TCRdb stores just in-frame clones and leaves some out. Among roughly 63,000 clones listed, roughly four fifths were seen once. Material for sequencing was blood. These receptors all stem from a person aged 18 to 75 in good health. CDR3s include the opening cysteine and the closing phenylalanine or tryptophan. The D gene is left open where the match is weak.

NA	TRBV5-1	TRBJ2-7	CASSLSTNDQYF	TGCGCCAGCAGCTTATCGACGAACGACCAGTACTTC
TRBD1	TRBV7-9	TRBJ2-7	CASRSGTAYEQYF	TGTGCCAGCAGATCCGGGACAGCCTACGAGCAGTACTTC
NA	TRBV5-1	TRBJ1-1	CASSDFSQMNTEAFF	TGCGCCAGCAGCGACTTTAGCCAGATGAACACTGAAGCTTTCTTT
TRBD1	TRBV7-9	TRBJ2-5	CASSPRPGTVKETQYF	TGTGCCAGCAGCCCCCGTCCCGGGACAGTGAAGGAGACCCAGTACTTC
NA	TRBV6-5	TRBJ1-3	CAILTPSFSGNTIYF	TGTGCCATCCTGACCCCCAGTTTCTCTGGAAACACCATATATTTT
TRBD1	TRBV9	TRBJ2-1	CASSAGTESYNEQFF	TGTGCCAGCAGCGCCGGGACAGAGTCCTACAATGAGCAGTTCTTC
TRBD2	TRBV12-5	TRBJ2-1	CAITSGDYNEQFF	TGTGCTATTACGAGCGGGGACTACAATGAGCAGTTCTTC
TRBD2	TRBV27	TRBJ2-1	CASSPGGASGKGNEQFF	TGTGCCAGCAGTCCGGGCGGGGCTAGCGGGAAAGGAAATGAGCAGTTCTTC
NA	TRBV5-5	TRBJ2-6	CASSLAQVSGANVLTF	TGTGCCAGCAGCTTGGCACAGGTGTCCGGGGCCAACGTCCTGACTTTC
TRBD2	TRBV6-5	TRBJ2-1	CASSYHLAGNNEQFF	TGTGCCAGCAGTTACCACCTAGCGGGCAACAATGAGCAGTTCTTC
NA	TRBV15	TRBJ1-2	CATSRDRRDYGYTF	TGTGCCACCAGCAGAGATAGACGGGACTATGGCTACACCTTC
TRBD2	TRBV5-4	TRBJ2-5	CASSLGDGTRGSKTQYF	TGTGCCAGCAGCTTGGGAGATGGGACTAGGGGCTCAAAGACCCAGTACTTC
NA	TRBV5-1	TRBJ1-6	CASSFGDSSYNSPLHF	TGCGCCAGCAGCTTCGGGGATTCCTCCTATAATTCACCCCTCCACTTT
NA	TRBV6-1	TRBJ1-3	CASTEFGVVGNTIYF	TGTGCCAGCACCGAATTCGGGGTGGTAGGAAACACCATATATTTT